This T cell receptor (beta chain) was recorded in a study of T cells in Graves' hyperthyroidism and ophthalmopathy. Study-wide context: Peripheral blood sampling occurred at initial diagnosis, before any treatment. Regarding the study as a whole: From stable hyperthyroidism, ophthalmopathy was set apart by a 13 V-J model.

The CDR3 runs to 12 residues. J lost 5 bases, V lost 3 bases, and 0 bases had no gene match. CDR1 and CDR2 (germline): MGHRA, YSYEKL. With respect to this clonotype: Its specificity is not known.

TCR beta CDR3 sequences were amplified from RNA transcripts. With the HTBI primer set, the TCR CDR3 went through a first round of RT-PCR. Via MiXCR, TCRdb re-called the multiplex PCR reads, giving one row per CDR3 protein. The table has about 130,000 distinct CDR3 sequences, 22% seen once. The sequence was collected from a woman in her forties or fifties with Graves' hyperthyroidism that later progressed to Graves' ophthalmopathy. The sequencing input was blood. The chain has TRBV4-1 and TRBJ2-7; 8 bases fit TRBD2. The DNA of the CDR3 is TGCGCCAGCAGCCATAGCGGGGACGAGCAGTACTTC. Residues: CASSHSGDEQYF.